This T cell receptor (beta chain) was identified in a study of blood T cell repertoires in COVID-19. The wider study: Samples of COVID-19 (acute and convalescent) were obtained from the United States, Italy and Spain.

Profiled with immunoSEQ multiplex PCR; TCRdb holds only in-frame clones, not every one. The repertoire holds 35,000 to 55,000 clones, about nine tenths seen once, with roughly 13% in the top ten. The CDR3 is 17 residues long. V was pared by 2 bases and J by 0 bases, with 14 bases between. Germline assignment: CDR1 LGHNA and CDR2 YSLEER. The rearrangement uses TRBV4-3 and TRBJ1-3, with a possible D match to TRBD1 (5 bases). Sequenced material: peripheral blood. This TCR was recovered from a human donor in a cohort sampled during active COVID-19. In DNA form, the CDR3 reads TGCGCCAGCAGCCAATCAGCAGGGTATCTCTCTGGAAACACCATATATTTT. This gives the protein CASSQSAGYLSGNTIYF.